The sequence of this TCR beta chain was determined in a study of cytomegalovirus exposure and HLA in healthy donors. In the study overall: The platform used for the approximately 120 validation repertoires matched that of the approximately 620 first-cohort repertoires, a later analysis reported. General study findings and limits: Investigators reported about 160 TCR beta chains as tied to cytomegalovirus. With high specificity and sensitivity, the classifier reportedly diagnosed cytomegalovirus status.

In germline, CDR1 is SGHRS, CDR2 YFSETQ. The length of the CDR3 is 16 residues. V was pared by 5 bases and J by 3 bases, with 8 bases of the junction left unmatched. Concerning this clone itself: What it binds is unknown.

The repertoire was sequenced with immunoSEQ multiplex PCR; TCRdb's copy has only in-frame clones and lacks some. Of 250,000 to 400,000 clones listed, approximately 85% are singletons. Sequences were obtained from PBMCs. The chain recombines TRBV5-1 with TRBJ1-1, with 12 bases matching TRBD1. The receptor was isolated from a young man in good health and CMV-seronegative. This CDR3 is CASRVGTGGVDTEAFF. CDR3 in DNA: TGCGCCAGCAGGGTAGGGACAGGGGGCGTGGACACTGAAGCTTTCTTT.